Below, 23 T cell receptor beta chains from the same sample are listed, as sequenced in a study of graft-versus-host responses after intestinal transplantation. Using immunoSEQ multiplex PCR, the repertoire was profiled, and TCRdb retains in-frame clones only, with some absent. Of some 90,000 clones in the sample, around nine tenths were seen once. These receptors' targets are unknown. The material sequenced was unstimulated CD8+ T cells sorted from spleen or lymph node cells, taken before intestinal transplant. The source of these receptors is a human donor who received an intestinal transplant.

This clone was observed once. CDR3 sequence (DNA): TGTGCCAGCAGTCACCCCGGACAGGATCTACCCTACGAGCAGTACTTC. Translating it yields CASSHPGQDLPYEQYF. The chain couples TRBV2 to TRBJ2-7; 7 nucleotides match TRBD1. This CDR3 is 16 amino acids long. CDR1 is SNHLY and CDR2 is FYNNEI in the germline V gene. The V and J ends lost 5 bases and 2 bases, in that order; junction bases with no gene match: 12.

This clone turned up a few times. The chain couples TRBV6-1 to TRBJ2-1, with TRBD2 matching over 7 bases. This CDR3 is 16 amino acids long. CDR1 is MNHNS, CDR2 SASEGT, per germline. After removal of 4 bases from V and 4 bases from J, the junction contained 10 bases not matched to a gene. CDR3 sequence: CASSVLGGSGYNEQFF. CDR3 DNA: TGTGCCAGCAGTGTACTTGGCGGGAGTGGATACAATGAGCAGTTCTTC.

This clone was picked up a small number of times. The chain uses TRBV2 and TRBJ2-7, with D tentatively TRBD1 (6 bases). Germline loops: CDR1 SNHLY, CDR2 FYNNEI. The CDR3 covers 13 residues. Trimming took off 2 bases at V and 4 bases at J, with 9 bases between the two ends. The CDR3 reads CASSETGKYEQYF. For the CDR3, the DNA is TGTGCCAGCAGTGAAACAGGGAAGTACGAGCAGTACTTC.

This clone was seen just once. The V gene is TRBV11-2, the J gene TRBJ2-7, with 8 bases aligning to TRBD2. Germline V CDR1 and CDR2: SGHAT, FQNNGV. V was pared by 3 bases and J by 0 bases, with 7 bases of the junction left unmatched. The CDR3 runs to 16 residues. Written as DNA, the CDR3 is TGTGCCAGCAGCTTTCCCCGGACTAGCAGCTCCTACGAGCAGTACTTC. It is translated as CASSFPRTSSSYEQYF.

Of note for this clone: This could be a read error, since a much larger clone is one nucleotide away. The V and J genes are TRBV5-4 and TRBJ2-7, with 8 bases lining up with TRBD1. Germline-derived CDR1 and CDR2 are SGHNT and YYREEE (reference sequence). The trim removed 4 bases at V and 6 bases at J, leaving 0 bases unmatched. The CDR3 consists of 11 residues. The CDR3 protein is CASSTGGEQYF. CDR3 in DNA: TGTGCCAGCAGCACAGGGGGCGAGCAGTACTTC.

CDR3 protein: CASSLAEGYEQYF. The CDR3 nucleotides read TGTGCCAGCAGTTTAGCGGAAGGCTACGAGCAGTACTTC. The rearrangement uses TRBV27 and TRBJ2-7, with D unresolved. Germline V CDR1 and CDR2: MNHEY, SMNVEV (reference sequence). There are 13 residues in the CDR3. V was pared by 2 bases and J by 3 bases, with 8 bases between.

J is TRBJ2-3 and V is TRBV6-5, with D unresolved. Germline CDR1 is MNHEY and CDR2 is SVGAGI. This CDR3 contains 15 residues. V was cut by 6 bases and J by 0 bases, with 13 bases left in between. The CDR3 loop is CASRGQDPSTDTQYF. For the CDR3, the DNA is TGTGCCAGCAGAGGTCAGGATCCCAGCACAGATACGCAGTATTTT.

This chain connects TRBV7-9 to TRBJ2-3; the D gene is possibly TRBD2 (6 bases). The germline V gene encodes CDR1 SEHNR and CDR2 FQNEAQ (reference sequence). Trimming removed 5 bases from V and 6 bases from J, with 15 bases in between. The CDR3 runs 14 residues. Here the CDR3 reads CASSAPLAPDTQYF. In nucleotides, the CDR3 is TGTGCCAGCAGCGCCCCACTAGCCCCGGATACGCAGTATTTT.

The chain uses TRBV7-9 and TRBJ2-7; tentatively, D is TRBD1 or TRBD2 (5 bases each). The CDR3 is made up of 15 amino acids. The V gene lost 6 bases and the J gene lost 0 bases, with 15 bases spanning the gap. Germline-derived CDR1 and CDR2 are SEHNR and FQNEAQ (reference sequence). CDR3 DNA: TGTGCCAGCAGTAAACCGGGACGGGCCTCCTACGAGCAGTACTTC. Its translation is CASSKPGRASYEQYF.

The rearrangement links TRBV7-2 to TRBJ2-7; a weak D match, TRBD2 (6 bases). Trimming removed 1 base at V and 5 bases at J, with 15 bases between. The germline V gene has CDR1 SGHTA and CDR2 FQGNSA. CDR3 length: 15 amino acids. The CDR3 coding sequence is TGTGCCAGCAGCTTAGGACGCGGGAACTCGGACGAGCAGTACTTC. This gives the protein CASSLGRGNSDEQYF.

This chain joins TRBV5-6 and TRBJ2-7; 8 bases are shared with TRBD1. The CDR3 extends over 13 amino acids. V lost 4 bases, J lost 3 bases, and 3 bases stayed unmatched. The V gene's germline CDR1 is SGHDT and CDR2 YYEEEE. The CDR3 DNA follows: TGTGCCAGCAGCGTTGGGACAGGCTACGAGCAGTACTTC. Residues: CASSVGTGYEQYF.

This chain connects TRBV9 to TRBJ2-2; 7 nucleotides line up with TRBD1. Germline V gives CDR1 SGDLS, CDR2 YYNGEE. V lost 4 bases and J lost 5; bases outside the gene matches: 8. The CDR3 runs to 15 residues. The CDR3 sequence: CASSPRQGETGELFF. CDR3 bases: TGTGCCAGCAGCCCACGACAGGGAGAAACCGGGGAGCTGTTTTTT. The full variable domain, rest sourced from reference TRBV9 and TRBJ2-2, is DSGVTQTPKHLITATGQRVTLRCSPRSGDLSVYWYQQSLDQGLQFLIQYYNGEERAKGNILERFSAQQFPDLHSELNLSSLELGDSALYFCASSPRQGETGELFFGEGSRLTVL.

The CDR3 DNA reads TGTGCCAGCAGCCAAGGATCCACGGGCACCGGGGAGCTGTTTTTT. Residues: CASSQGSTGTGELFF. The chain recombines TRBV4-2 with TRBJ2-2; D gene uncertain. Per germline, CDR1 LGHNA and CDR2 YNFKEQ. The length of the CDR3 is 15 residues. V shed 1 base and J shed 4 bases, with 10 bases lying between them.

The chain has TRBV15 and TRBJ1-5; tentative D call: TRBD1 (6 bases). The CDR3 is 16 residues long. V lost 7 bases and J lost 4, with 20 bases in between. CDR1 and CDR2 from the germline V gene are LNHNV and YYDKDF (reference sequence). CDR3 region: CATTEFRGGRNQPQHF. The CDR3 DNA sequence: TGTGCCACCACCGAGTTTCGCGGGGGCAGGAATCAGCCCCAGCATTTT.

This sequence joins TRBV27 and TRBJ2-1; a possible D gene is TRBD1 (6 bases). This CDR3 contains 12 residues. Trimming shortened V by 2 bases and J by 12 bases, and 11 bases separated the two germline ends. The germline gives CDR1 MNHEY, CDR2 SMNVEV (reference sequence). CDR3 bases: TGTGCCAGCAGTTTAACCGCGGACAGGCAGTTCTTC. This encodes CASSLTADRQFF.

The gene calls are TRBV2 and TRBJ2-7; D is possibly TRBD2 (6 bases). This CDR3 region has 15 residues. Trimming left V 7 bases short and J 0 bases short, with 16 bases between. Germline V gene sequence: CDR1 SNHLY, CDR2 FYNNEI. The CDR3 DNA reads as TGTGCCAGCAAGGTATGGCGGGACCTCTCCTACGAGCAGTACTTC. It is translated as CASKVWRDLSYEQYF.

This clone was seen a single time. This chain uses TRBV27 with TRBJ1-2; 7 nucleotides match TRBD1. Germline CDR1 reads MNHEY; CDR2 reads SMNVEV (reference sequence). The CDR3 has 12 residues. After removal of 6 bases from V and 4 bases from J, the junction contained 2 bases not matched to a gene. The CDR3 bases are TGTGCCAGCAGGGCAGGGGGCTATGGCTACACCTTC. Translation: CASRAGGYGYTF.

V and J are TRBV20-1 and TRBJ1-2; tentatively, D is TRBD1 (6 bases). The V end was cut by 4 bases, the J end by 4 bases, with 7 bases between. The CDR3 totals 11 residues. CDR1 is DFQATT, CDR2 SNEGSKA, per germline (reference sequence). In DNA form, the CDR3 reads TGCAGTGCTAAACAGGGCTATGGCTACACCTTC. This gives the protein CSAKQGYGYTF.

This clone was detected only a few times. Other nucleotide sequences from this sample produce the same CDR3. V and J are TRBV10-2 and TRBJ2-7, with D possibly called TRBD1 or TRBD2 (5 bases each). Trimming removed 4 bases from V and 1 base from J, with 14 bases in between. The germline gives CDR1 WSHSY, CDR2 SAAADI. The CDR3 extends over 15 amino acids. The CDR3 coding sequence is TGCGCCAGCAGTGTAGACCGGTGGGGGTCCTACGAGCAGTACTTC. Its protein is CASSVDRWGSYEQYF.

A note on this clone: The same CDR3 arises from other DNA sequences in this sample as well. The J gene is TRBJ2-7, the V gene TRBV4-1; maybe TRBD1 (6 bases). The germline CDR1 and CDR2 sequences are MGHRA and YSYEKL. The CDR3 has 13 residues. The V gene lost 0 bases and the J gene lost 4 bases, with 7 bases spanning the gap. DNA for the CDR3: TGCGCCAGCAGCCAAGACAGGGGTTACGAGCAGTACTTC. It codes for CASSQDRGYEQYF.

The chain carries TRBV9 and TRBJ2-3; 12 bases line up with TRBD2. V lost 3 bases and J lost 5; bases outside the gene matches: 10. Germline lookup yields CDR1 SGDLS and CDR2 YYNGEE. The length of the CDR3 is 17 residues. CDR3 nucleotides: TGTGCCAGCAGCGAACCCCTAGCGGGAGGGCCAAGAGATACGCAGTATTTT. The encoded protein is CASSEPLAGGPRDTQYF.

The V gene is TRBV27, the J gene TRBJ2-2; TRBD1 or TRBD2 may be the D gene (5 bases each). This CDR3 has 15 amino acids. The germline CDR1 and CDR2 sequences are MNHEY and SMNVEV (reference sequence). The V end was cut by 4 bases, the J end by 1 base, with 10 bases between. CDR3 sequence reads: CASSWGTGNTGELFF. CDR3 nucleotides: TGTGCCAGCAGTTGGGGGACGGGGAACACCGGGGAGCTGTTTTTT.

V gene TRBV28 combines with J gene TRBJ1-5; no definite D call. The V end was cut by 3 bases, the J end by 7 bases, with 7 bases between. The CDR3 has 12 amino acids. Per germline, CDR1 MDHEN and CDR2 SYDVKM. The CDR3 DNA reads as TGTGCCAGCAGTTTGAACCAGCAGCCCCAGCATTTT. It yields the protein CASSLNQQPQHF.